This section outlines one TCR beta chain sequence together with its context. The antigen remains unidentified. Germline V gene sequence: CDR1 SGHDT, CDR2 YYEEEE. V lost 5 bases to trimming and J lost 1 base, with 9 bases between them. This CDR3 has 13 amino acids. The sample is drawn from a study of T cell responses to AZD1222 COVID-19 vaccine. Study-wide points: Baseline seropositivity characterized only a handful of AZD1222 recipients. As reported, nearly half of all spike-specific TCRs target variant regions that are unmutated. Repertoire samples came only from after the peak T cell response. Donor demographics were predominantly white British with a female majority; clonal diversity may be underestimated.

The protocol was immunoSEQ multiplex PCR, while the TCRdb copy is restricted to in-frame clones and leaves out a portion. The sample includes some 110,000 clones, about 90% of them seen just once. The sequencing here drew on peripheral blood, taken on day 0 of AZD1222 vaccination. The V call is TRBV5-6, the J call TRBJ1-1, with a possible D match to TRBD1 (6 bases). This receptor was taken from an adult in good health. CDR3 sequence reads: CASRGTRNTEAFF. CDR3 bases: TGTGCCAGCAGGGGGACAAGGAACACTGAAGCTTTCTTT.